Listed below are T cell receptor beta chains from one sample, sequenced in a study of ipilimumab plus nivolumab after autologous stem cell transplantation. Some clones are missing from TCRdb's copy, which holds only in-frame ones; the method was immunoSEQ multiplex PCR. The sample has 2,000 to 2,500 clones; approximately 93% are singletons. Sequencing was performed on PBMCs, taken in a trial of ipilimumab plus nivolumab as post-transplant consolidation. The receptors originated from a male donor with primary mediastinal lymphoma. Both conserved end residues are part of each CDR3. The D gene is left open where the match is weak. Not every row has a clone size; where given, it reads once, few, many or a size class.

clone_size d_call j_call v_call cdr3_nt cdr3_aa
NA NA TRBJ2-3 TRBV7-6 TGTGCCAGCAGCTTAGGGGGTCCCGGAGATACGCAGTATTTT CASSLGGPGDTQYF
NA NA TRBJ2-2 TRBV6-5 TGTGCCAGCAGTTTGCTTCCCAGGGGTCCTACCGGGGAGCTGTTTTTT CASSLLPRGPTGELFF
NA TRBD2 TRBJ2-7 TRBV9 TGTGCCAGCAGCGTAAGCGGGAGTATAGGCGAGCAGTACTTC CASSVSGSIGEQYF
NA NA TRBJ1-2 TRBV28 TGTGCCAGCAGTCCTTACTCCCCAGGGGCCCACCGTACCTTCAACTATGGCTACACCTTC CASSPYSPGAHRTFNYGYTF
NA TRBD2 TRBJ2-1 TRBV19 TGTGCCAGTAGAGGGACTAGCGGGTATTCCTACAATGAGCAGTTCTTC CASRGTSGYSYNEQFF
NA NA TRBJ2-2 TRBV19 TGTGCCAGTAGTCGAAGAGGGGGTTGGGACCTTAACACCGGGGAGCTGTTTTTT CASSRRGGWDLNTGELFF
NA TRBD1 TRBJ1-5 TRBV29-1 TGCAGCGTTGGTGGGACAGGGGGTCAGCCCCAGCATTTT CSVGGTGGQPQHF
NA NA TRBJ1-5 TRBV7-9 TGTGCCAGCAGCTTGGCGGGGGCGGACAATCAGCCCCAGCATTTT CASSLAGADNQPQHF
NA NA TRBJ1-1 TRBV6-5 TGTGCCAGCAGATCCGACACTGAAGCTTTCTTT CASRSDTEAFF
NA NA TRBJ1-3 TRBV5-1 TGCGCCAGCAGCTTGGAACAGGGAGGCAACACCATATATTTT CASSLEQGGNTIYF
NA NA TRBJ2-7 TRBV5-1 TGCGCCAGCAGCTTGGACAGGGCTGGCTACGAGCAGTACTTC CASSLDRAGYEQYF
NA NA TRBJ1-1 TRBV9 TGTGCCAGCAGCGTAGGGGCAGGGGTTGATGAAGCTTTCTTT CASSVGAGVDEAFF
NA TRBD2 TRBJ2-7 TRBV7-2 TGTGCCAGCAGCCTGGCTAGCGGCGTCTCCTACGAGCAGTACTTC CASSLASGVSYEQYF
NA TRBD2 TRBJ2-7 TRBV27 TGTGCCAGCAGCCCTCCATGGCGGGGGGTTCGCGAGCAGTACTTC CASSPPWRGVREQYF
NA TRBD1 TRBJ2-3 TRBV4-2 TGTGCCAGCAGCCAAGGGCGGCCAGGGGGAGATACGCAGTATTTT CASSQGRPGGDTQYF
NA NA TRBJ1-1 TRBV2 TGTGCCAGCAGCCTCTCCACTGAAGCTTTCTTT CASSLSTEAFF
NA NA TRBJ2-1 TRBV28 TGTGCCAGCAAACCCGGGGGCACTGGCTCCTACAATGAGCAGTTCTTC CASKPGGTGSYNEQFF
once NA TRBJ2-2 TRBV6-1 TGTGCCAGCAGTTCAGGAGGGCCCGGGGAGCTGTTTTTT CASSSGGPGELFF
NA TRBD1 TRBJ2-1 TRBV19 TGTGCCAGTAGGGCTACCGGGACAGGGCCCAATGAGCAGTTCTTC CASRATGTGPNEQFF
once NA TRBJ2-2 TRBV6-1 TGTGCCAGCAGTAGTCTGACACCCGGGGAGCTGTTTTTT CASSSLTPGELFF
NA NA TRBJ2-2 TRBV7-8 TGTGCCAGCAGCCAAGCCCAGGGCTATGGTACCGGGGAGCTGTTTTTT CASSQAQGYGTGELFF
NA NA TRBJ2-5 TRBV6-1 TGTGCCAGCAGTGAAGTGAGACTTCACAAGAGGGAGGCCCAAGAGACCCAGTACTTC CASSEVRLHKREAQETQYF